This TCR beta chain was observed in a study of CD8+CD57+ T cells in acquired aplastic anemia. It was genomic DNA that served as the template for profiling TCR beta VDJ and CDR3. TCRdb processed the reads anew with MiXCR; each CDR3 protein has one entry. This table holds some 120,000 distinct CDR3 sequences, 30% to 45% found once. Flow cytometry had shown expanded CD8+CD57+ cells in the patients chosen for sequencing. Germline CDR1 is SEHNR and CDR2 is FQNEAQ (reference sequence). The CDR3 spans 14 residues. J lost 7 bases, V lost 1 base, and 3 bases had no gene match. This clonotype originated in a human donor with aplastic anemia. The chain carries TRBV7-9 and TRBJ1-4; 7 bases fit TRBD1. Sequenced material: sorted CD4+, CD8+, or CD8+CD57+ T cells (not recorded which) from PBMCs. The CDR3 DNA reads TGTGCCAGCAGCTTAGGGGGGACAGCTGAAAAACTGTTTTTT. As protein: CASSLGGTAEKLFF.